This T cell receptor beta chain was sequenced for a study of cytomegalovirus exposure and HLA in healthy donors. Across the whole study: Falling in the Caucasian-associated ancestry cluster were roughly 86% of some 400 genotyped donors.

The V end was cut by 1 base, the J end by 4 bases, with 24 bases between. CDR1 is SGHRS, CDR2 YFSETQ, per germline. This CDR3 has 19 residues. About this clone itself: Its antigen remains unknown.

PCR used 60 Vbeta primers and 13 Jbeta primers. Profiling relied on immunoSEQ multiplex PCR, and the TCRdb table lists in-frame clones only, not all of them. The sample has 200,000 or so clones; roughly 80% are singletons. Study results and caveats: In terms of immune exposure information, only CMV serostatus was available. TCR beta sequences numbering over 15,000 were associated with HLA alleles at 0.05 false discovery rate in a later analysis.

The chain links TRBV5-1 to TRBJ1-5; no clear D. The sequence was obtained from a woman in her 30s in good health and CMV-seropositive. The specimen was PBMCs. The CDR3 protein is CASSLSPIGSGRLNQPQHF. Here the CDR3 DNA reads TGCGCCAGCAGCTTGTCCCCAATTGGCTCGGGAAGACTAAATCAGCCCCAGCATTTT.